This entry describes one T cell receptor beta chain. The data were taken from a study of blood T cell repertoires in COVID-19. Followed longitudinally, the Seattle patients had been enrolled during active infection. Methods used by the authors: Estimation of nucleated cell counts was performed using reference gene primer amplification. This table comes from immunoSEQ multiplex PCR, and its TCRdb copy is limited to in-frame clones, with some not included. D and trimming were read from the DNA, whereas the V and J calls and clone size are those reported in that table. This sample has roughly 120,000 clones, with around 70% found just once. The CDR3 totals 14 residues. CDR1 and CDR2 (germline): MDHEN, SYDVKM. The J segment lost 4 bases and the V segment lost 7 bases, leaving 7 bases of the junction unmatched.

This receptor was taken from a man aged 80 or over with COVID-19, enrolled during active disease. The sample was peripheral blood. The chain is built from TRBV28 and TRBJ2-3; TRBD2 agrees at 8 bases. The CDR3 sequence is CASNQAGVADTQYF. The CDR3 DNA is TGTGCCAGCAATCAAGCGGGAGTGGCAGATACGCAGTATTTT. Filled out from reference TRBV28 and TRBJ2-3, the complete variable domain reads DVKVTQSSRYLVKRTGEKVFLECVQDMDHENMFWYRQDPGLGLRLIYFSYDVKMKEKGDIPEGYSVSREKKERFSLILESASTNQTSMYLCASNQAGVADTQYFGPGTRLTVL.